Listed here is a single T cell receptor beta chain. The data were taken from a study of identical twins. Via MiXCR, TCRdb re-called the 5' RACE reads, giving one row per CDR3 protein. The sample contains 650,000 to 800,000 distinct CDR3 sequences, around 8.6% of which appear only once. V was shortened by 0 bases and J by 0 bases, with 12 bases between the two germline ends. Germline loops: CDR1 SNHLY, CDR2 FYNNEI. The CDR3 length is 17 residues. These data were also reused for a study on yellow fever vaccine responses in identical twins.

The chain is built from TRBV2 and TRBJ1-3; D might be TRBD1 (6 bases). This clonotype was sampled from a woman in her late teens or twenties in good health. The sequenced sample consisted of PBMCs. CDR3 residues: CASSEAYQGFSGNTIYF. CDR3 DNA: TGTGCCAGCAGTGAAGCGTACCAGGGGTTCTCTGGAAACACCATATATTTT.